A selection of T cell receptor beta chains follows, all from one sample in a study of cytomegalovirus exposure and HLA in healthy donors. Here immunoSEQ multiplex PCR was the method, and the copy in TCRdb shows in-frame clones only, minus some. The profile covers over 150,000 clones, with roughly 85% appearing a single time and around 0.93% taken by the ten largest. Input material: PBMCs. The receptor source for this set is a woman aged 25 to 39 in good health and CMV-seronegative. The CDR3 runs from the conserved cysteine through the conserved F or W.

J,V,CDR3
TRBJ1-5,TRBV2,CASRGHGDQPQHF
TRBJ1-1,TRBV19,CASRPGQDAEAFF
TRBJ2-2,TRBV27,CASSLKGALAGELFF
TRBJ2-1,TRBV5-1,CASSASPGGNEQFF
TRBJ2-1,TRBV10-2,CASSERTSGVYNEQFF
TRBJ2-3,TRBV6-4,CASAGGGGSTDTQYF
TRBJ2-5,TRBV10-2,CASSSLPGGRHQETQYF
TRBJ2-1,TRBV9,CASSSLAGGRNEQFF
TRBJ2-1,TRBV19,CASAKRFSYNEQFF
TRBJ2-7,TRBV5-1,CASSLKGQGAYEQYF
TRBJ2-3,TRBV29-1,CSVQESSTDTQYF
TRBJ2-1,TRBV10-3,CATRLLAGTNEQFF
TRBJ1-1,TRBV7-8,CASSNRYGGTEAFF
TRBJ2-3,TRBV10-2,CASRKLQGTTDTQYF
TRBJ1-2,TRBV29-1,CSVERQALKGYTF
TRBJ2-5,TRBV7-7,CASSSTGGRETQYF
TRBJ2-7,TRBV10-2,CASRDSGTSGSYEQYF
TRBJ2-1,TRBV4-3,CASSQDSGAGGYNEQFF
TRBJ1-1,TRBV5-4,CATLIPGNTEAFF
TRBJ1-2,TRBV2,CASSEEGNYGYTF
TRBJ1-2,TRBV12-5,CASGLVLGQGKVRGYTF
TRBJ2-1,TRBV2,CASRGGMQFF
TRBJ1-4,TRBV7-9,CASSPGGATNEKLFF
TRBJ1-4,TRBV11-1,CASSHRGGNEKLFF
TRBJ2-7,TRBV6-5,CASSYSTGYEQYF
TRBJ2-1,TRBV19,CASSLTTSGRFGEQFF
TRBJ1-1,TRBV27,CASSIRAYMNTEAFF
TRBJ2-7,TRBV27,CASSLGLGGYEQYF
TRBJ1-3,TRBV15,CATSRESGLGGVGNTIYF
TRBJ1-5,TRBV11-2,CASSLSPNQPQHF